The entry below describes one T cell receptor beta chain. CDR3 length: 16 amino acids. The germline V gene encodes CDR1 MGHRA and CDR2 YSYEKL. Trimming removed 0 bases at V and 4 bases at J, with 16 bases between. The data stem from a study of T-cell reconstitution after alpha-beta-depleted transplantation in children. It was with unique molecular identifiers that the TCRbeta library was prepared. TCRdb reanalysed the PCR reads using MiXCR and keeps one entry per CDR3 protein. The sample shows some 500,000 distinct CDR3 sequences, approximately 20% of them seen only once. The sample was PBMCs from the stem cell graft donor, taken from the stem cell graft. The receptor was isolated from a human donor who donated a stem cell graft to a child with acute lymphoblastic leukemia. The gene calls are TRBV4-1 and TRBJ2-7; D is perhaps TRBD2 (6 bases). In DNA, the CDR3 is TGCGCCAGCAGCCAAGAATCAGTCTCCGGGAGTTACGAGCAGTACTTC. Amino acids: CASSQESVSGSYEQYF.